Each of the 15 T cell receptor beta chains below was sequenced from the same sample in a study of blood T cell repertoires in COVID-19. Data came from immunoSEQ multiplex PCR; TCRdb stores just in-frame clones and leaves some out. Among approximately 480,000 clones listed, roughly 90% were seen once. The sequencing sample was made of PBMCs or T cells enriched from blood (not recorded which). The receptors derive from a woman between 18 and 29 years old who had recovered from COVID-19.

CDR3 sequence: CAITPGQGSNTIYF. The CDR3 DNA follows: TGTGCCATCACCCCCGGACAGGGGTCTAACACCATATATTTT. J is TRBJ1-3 and V is TRBV10-3, with 9 bases that match TRBD1. CDR3 length: 14 amino acids. The V gene's germline CDR1 is ENHRY and CDR2 SYGVKD. V dropped 7 bases and J dropped 7; count of bases not matched to a gene: 8.

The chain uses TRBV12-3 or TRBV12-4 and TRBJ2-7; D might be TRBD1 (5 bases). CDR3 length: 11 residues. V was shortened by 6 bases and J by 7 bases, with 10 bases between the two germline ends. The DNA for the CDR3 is TGTGCCAGCAGCGAGAAGGGGGAGCAGTACTTC. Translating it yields CASSEKGEQYF.

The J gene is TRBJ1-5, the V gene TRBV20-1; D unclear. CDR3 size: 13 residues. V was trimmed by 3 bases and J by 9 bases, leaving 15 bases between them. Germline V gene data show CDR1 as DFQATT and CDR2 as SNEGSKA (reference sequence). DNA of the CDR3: TGCAGTGCTAGTACCTCTATGGCGGGGCCCCAGCATTTT. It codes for CSASTSMAGPQHF.

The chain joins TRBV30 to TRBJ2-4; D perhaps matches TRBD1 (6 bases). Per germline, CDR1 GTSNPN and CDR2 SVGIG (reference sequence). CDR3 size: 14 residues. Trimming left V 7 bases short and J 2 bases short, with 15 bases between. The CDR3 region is CALNQGRPKNIQYF. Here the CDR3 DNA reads TGTGCCTTGAATCAGGGGCGACCCAAAAACATTCAGTACTTC.

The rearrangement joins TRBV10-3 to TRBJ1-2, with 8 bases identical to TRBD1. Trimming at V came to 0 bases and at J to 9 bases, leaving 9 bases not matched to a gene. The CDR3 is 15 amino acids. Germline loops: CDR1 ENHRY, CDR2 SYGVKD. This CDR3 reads CAISESPDRGGSYTF. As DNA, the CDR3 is TGTGCCATCAGTGAGTCGCCCGACAGGGGAGGTAGCTACACCTTC.

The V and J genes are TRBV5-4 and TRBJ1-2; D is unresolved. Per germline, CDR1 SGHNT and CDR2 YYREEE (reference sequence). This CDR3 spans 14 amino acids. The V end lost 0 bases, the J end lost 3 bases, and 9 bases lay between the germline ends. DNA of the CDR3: TGTGCCAGCAGCTTGGGAACAGCCCACTATGGCTACACCTTC. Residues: CASSLGTAHYGYTF. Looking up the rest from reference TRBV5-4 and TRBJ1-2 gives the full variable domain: ETGVTQSPTHLIKTRGQQVTLRCSSQSGHNTVSWYQQALGQGPQFIFQYYREEENGRGNFPPRFSGLQFPNYSSELNVNALELDDSALYLCASSLGTAHYGYTFGSGTRLTVV.

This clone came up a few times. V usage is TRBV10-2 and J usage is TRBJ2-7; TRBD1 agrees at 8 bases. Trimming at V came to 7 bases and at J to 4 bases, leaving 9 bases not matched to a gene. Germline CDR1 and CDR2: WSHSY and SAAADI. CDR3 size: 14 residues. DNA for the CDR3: TGCGCCAGCACTATGACAGGGGCGGGATACGAGCAGTACTTC. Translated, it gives CASTMTGAGYEQYF.

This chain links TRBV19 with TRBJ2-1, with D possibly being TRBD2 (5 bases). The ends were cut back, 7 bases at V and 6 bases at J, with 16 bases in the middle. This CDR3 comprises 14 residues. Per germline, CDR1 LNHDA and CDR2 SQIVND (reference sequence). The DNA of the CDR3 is TGTGCCAGTAACGCCGGGGTAGAGGGCAATGAGCAGTTCTTC. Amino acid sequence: CASNAGVEGNEQFF.

Written as DNA, the CDR3 is TGTGCCAGCAGTCCTACCCCCGGGACAAGGCGGGGAAACACCATATATTTT. Translated, it gives CASSPTPGTRRGNTIYF. The chain couples TRBV6-6 to TRBJ1-3; D might be TRBD1 (6 bases). V was trimmed by 5 bases and J by 4 bases, leaving 21 bases between them. Looked up from germline, CDR1 is MNHNY and CDR2 is SVGAGI (reference sequence). This CDR3 spans 17 amino acids.

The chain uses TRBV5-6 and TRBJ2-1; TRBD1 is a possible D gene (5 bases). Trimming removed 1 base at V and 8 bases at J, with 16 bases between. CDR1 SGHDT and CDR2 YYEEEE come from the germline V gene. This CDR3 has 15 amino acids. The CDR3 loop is CASSLLARVSYEQFF. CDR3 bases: TGTGCCAGCAGCTTGTTGGCCAGGGTCTCTTATGAGCAGTTCTTC.

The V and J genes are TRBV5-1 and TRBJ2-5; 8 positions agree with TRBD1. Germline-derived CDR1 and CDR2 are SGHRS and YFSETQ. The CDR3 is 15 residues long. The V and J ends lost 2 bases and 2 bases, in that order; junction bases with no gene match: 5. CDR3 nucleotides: TGCGCCAGCAGCTTTTTGACAGGGGATCAAGAGACCCAGTACTTC. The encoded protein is CASSFLTGDQETQYF.

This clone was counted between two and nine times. CDR3 protein: CASSYVAGVLGEQFF. Here the CDR3 DNA reads TGTGCCAGCAGTTACGTAGCGGGGGTTTTGGGTGAGCAGTTCTTC. The V call is TRBV6-2 or TRBV6-3, the J call TRBJ2-1; 9 nucleotides align to TRBD2. CDR3 length: 15 amino acids. CDR1 and CDR2 (germline): MNHEY, SVGEGT. V lost 2 bases, J lost 9 bases, and 8 bases stayed unmatched.

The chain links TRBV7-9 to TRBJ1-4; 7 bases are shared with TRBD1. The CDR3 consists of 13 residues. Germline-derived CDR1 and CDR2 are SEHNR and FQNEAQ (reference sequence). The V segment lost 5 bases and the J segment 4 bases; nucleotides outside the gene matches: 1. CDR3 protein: CASSRDSNEKLFF. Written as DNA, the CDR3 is TGTGCCAGCAGCCGGGACAGTAATGAAAAACTGTTTTTT. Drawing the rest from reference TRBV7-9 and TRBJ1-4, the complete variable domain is DTGVSQNPRHKITKRGQNVTFRCDPISEHNRLYWYRQTLGQGPEFLTYFQNEAQLEKSRLLSDRFSAERPKGSFSTLEIQRTEQGDSAMYLCASSRDSNEKLFFGSGTQLSVL.

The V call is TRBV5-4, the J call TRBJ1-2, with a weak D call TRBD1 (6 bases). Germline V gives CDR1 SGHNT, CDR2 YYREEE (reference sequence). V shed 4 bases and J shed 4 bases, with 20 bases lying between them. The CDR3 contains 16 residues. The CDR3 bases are TGTGCCAGCAGCCGGGATGTTGGGACAAGCATCTATGGCTACACCTTC. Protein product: CASSRDVGTSIYGYTF.

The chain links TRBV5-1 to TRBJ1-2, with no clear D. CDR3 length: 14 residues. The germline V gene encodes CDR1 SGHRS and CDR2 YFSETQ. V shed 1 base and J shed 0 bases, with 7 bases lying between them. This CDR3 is CASSLTDTNYGYTF. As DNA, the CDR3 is TGCGCCAGCAGCTTGACAGATACTAACTATGGCTACACCTTC.